This T cell receptor beta chain was identified during a study of graft-versus-host responses after intestinal transplantation. Turning to the study itself: Recipients had multivisceral, liver-intestinal, or isolated intestinal transplants. Tacrolimus and steroids were given for three to four years to all recipients after anti-thymocyte globulin induction.

This clone was observed a single time. The antigen remains undetermined. Other DNA sequences from this sample encode an identical CDR3 as well. Study findings and constraints: GvH clones were identified in recipient marrow, with some first appearing in ileum or blood. Early HvG declines after transplant were associated with peak circulating GvH clone levels.

The assay was immunoSEQ multiplex PCR, and TCRdb's table has in-frame clones only and misses some. This sample has more than 50,000 clones; roughly 89% occur once, and the top ten carry around 5.1%. The germline V gene encodes CDR1 SNHLY and CDR2 FYNNEI. Trimming left V 1 base short and J 5 bases short, with 11 bases between. The CDR3 spans 14 residues. V usage is TRBV2 and J usage is TRBJ2-5; D is unresolved. Here the sequenced sample was PBMCs, taken roughly 680 days after intestinal transplant. The source is a human patient who received an intestinal transplant, so some T cells may come from the graft donor. CDR3 bases: TGTGCCAGCAGTGAAGAGAACCCCGGTGAGACCCAGTACTTC. Protein: CASSEENPGETQYF.